This T cell receptor (beta chain) was profiled in a study of molecular identifiers for immune sequencing clone quantification. This clonotype showed up many times. The CDR3 is 15 residues long. V was cut by 6 bases and J by 0 bases, with 12 bases left in between. CDR1 and CDR2 from the germline V gene are LNHDA and SQIVND (reference sequence). TCRdb analysed the PCR reads with MiXCR anew, one entry per CDR3 protein. Altogether around 470,000 distinct CDR3 sequences are present, about 25% being singletons, with the ten largest covering under 0.85%. Sequenced: naive CD8+ T cells from blood, with Jurkat cell RNA spiked in. Described subset: FACS-sorted CD8+CD4-CCR7+CD45RA+ naive T cells. This clonotype originated in a human donor in good health. Some libraries in this study had Jurkat cell RNA spiked in. The rearrangement joins TRBV19 to TRBJ2-1; either TRBD1 or TRBD2 may supply D (5 bases each). CDR3 sequence (DNA): TGTGCCAGTAGCCAGGACACTAGCTCCTACAATGAGCAGTTCTTC. It encodes CASSQDTSSYNEQFF.